The clone carrying this TCR beta chain was counted at least ten times. This entry belongs to a study of metastatic and nonmetastatic thyroid tumors. Study context: Repertoire data that came from the blood and tumor or nodule tissue of malignant and benign thyroid patients were compared.

Thyroid surgery had not been preceded by any treatment in any patient. TCRdb re-analyzed the PCR reads using MiXCR. The sample has about 93,000 clones, about 13% seen once. V dropped 0 bases and J dropped 2; count of bases not matched to a gene: 14. The germline gives CDR1 SGHRS, CDR2 YFSETQ. The CDR3 length is 20 residues. V usage is TRBV5-1 and J usage is TRBJ2-3; TRBD2 aligns across 11 bases. The TCR sequence derives from a female donor with papillary thyroid cancer or a benign thyroid nodule (not recorded which). Some clones in this sample may be carry-over from other donors' samples. The material sequenced was blood. The CDR3 DNA sequence: TGCGCCAGCAGCTTGGGGGCCGGGACTAGCGGATCAACCGCCACAGATACGCAGTATTTT. Translating it yields CASSLGAGTSGSTATDTQYF.